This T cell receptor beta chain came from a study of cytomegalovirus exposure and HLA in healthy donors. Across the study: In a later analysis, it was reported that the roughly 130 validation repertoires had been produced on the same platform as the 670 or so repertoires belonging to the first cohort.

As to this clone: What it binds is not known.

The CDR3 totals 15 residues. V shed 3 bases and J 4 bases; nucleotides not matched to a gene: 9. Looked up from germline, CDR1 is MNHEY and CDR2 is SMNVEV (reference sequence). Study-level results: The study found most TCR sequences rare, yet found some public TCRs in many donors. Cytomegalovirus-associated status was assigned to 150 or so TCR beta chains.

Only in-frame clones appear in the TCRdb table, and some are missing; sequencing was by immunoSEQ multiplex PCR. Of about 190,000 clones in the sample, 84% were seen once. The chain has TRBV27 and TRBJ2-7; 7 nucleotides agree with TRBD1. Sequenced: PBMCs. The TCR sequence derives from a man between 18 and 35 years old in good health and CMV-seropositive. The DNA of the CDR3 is TGTGCCAGCAGTTTTGGGGGACAGCCTCTTTACGAGCAGTACTTC. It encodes CASSFGGQPLYEQYF.